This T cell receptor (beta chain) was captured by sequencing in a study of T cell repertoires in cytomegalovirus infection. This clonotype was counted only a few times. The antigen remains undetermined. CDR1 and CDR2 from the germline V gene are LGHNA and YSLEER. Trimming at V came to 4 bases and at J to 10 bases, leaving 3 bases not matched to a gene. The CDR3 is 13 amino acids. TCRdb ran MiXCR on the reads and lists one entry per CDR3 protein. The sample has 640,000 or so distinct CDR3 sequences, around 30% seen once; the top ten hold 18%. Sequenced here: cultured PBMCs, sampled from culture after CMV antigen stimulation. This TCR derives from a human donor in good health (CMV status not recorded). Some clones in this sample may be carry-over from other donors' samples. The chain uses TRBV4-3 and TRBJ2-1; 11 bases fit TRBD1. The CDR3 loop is CASSPGQGGEQFF. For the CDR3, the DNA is TGCGCCAGCAGCCCGGGACAGGGGGGGGAGCAGTTCTTC.